The clone carrying this T cell receptor (beta chain) was observed many times. Its antigen is unknown. The data were taken from a study of T cells after yellow fever vaccination. Study-level information: Any fraction with a low cell number was prepared using SMART-Seq v4 Ultra Low Input.

Researchers made TCR cDNA using 5'RACE template switching, and this step added a universal primer site and UMIs. TCRdb re-called the 5' RACE reads with MiXCR, one entry per CDR3 protein. The table lists approximately 340,000 distinct CDR3 sequences, over 8% of them singletons. The CDR3 is 13 amino acids. The V end was cut by 6 bases, the J end by 8 bases, with 16 bases between. Germline lookup yields CDR1 MNHNS and CDR2 SASEGT. Broader study findings: The bulk population could contribute abundant contaminating clonotypes to FACS-sorted repertoires. Secondary responses were weaker yet peaked faster, day 5 versus 15.

The sequenced sample was PBMCs, obtained on the day of the first yellow fever vaccination. This sequence was found in a man younger than 35 who received the YFV17D yellow fever vaccine. This chain uses TRBV6-1 with TRBJ1-2, with D perhaps TRBD1 (5 bases). The CDR3 DNA reads as TGTGCCAGCAGACGGGGGGGTGCTGGGGGCTACACCTTC. It yields the protein CASRRGGAGGYTF.